These 7 T cell receptor beta chains were all obtained from the same sample, sequenced in a study of shared clonotypes between healthy human individuals (dated by TCRdb to about 2020). Library preparation employed the immunoSEQ multiplex PCR assay. TCRdb's version of the immuneACCESS table is confined to in-frame rearrangements and falls short of the full clone set. An unresolved V gene accounts for under half of the shortfall where checked; the remainder is of unknown origin. The sample table records nearly 750,000 clones; approximately 77% of these occur just once. The ten top clones hold under 2% of the sample. The specimen was memory CD4+ T cells sorted from blood. The cell subset or site label for this specimen denotes: CD45RA-negative fraction. Source of these receptors: a woman younger than 45 in good health.

The V call is TRBV15, the J call TRBJ1-3; D unclear. The ends were cut back, 0 bases at V and 7 bases at J, with 10 bases in the middle. Germline-derived CDR1 and CDR2 are LNHNV and YYDKDF (reference sequence). The CDR3 spans 14 residues. CDR3 bases: TGTGCCACCAGCAGAGATAGTGGAAGGAACACCATATATTTT. Its translation is CATSRDSGRNTIYF.

This rearrangement joins TRBV5-8 to TRBJ2-3; D possibly corresponds to TRBD2 (5 bases). Trimming took 2 bases from V and 2 from J, leaving 9 bases between them. Germline-derived CDR1 and CDR2 are SGHTS and YDEGEE. The CDR3 sequence is 14 residues long. The CDR3 loop is CASSLRGSTDTQYF. DNA for the CDR3: TGTGCCAGCAGCTTACGCGGGTCCACAGATACGCAGTATTTT.

Worth noting for this clone: Other DNA sequences in the same sample also yield this CDR3. DNA for the CDR3: TGTGCCAGCAGCGTAGGGGGGGAGGAGACCCAGTACTTC. This gives the protein CASSVGGEETQYF. V and J are TRBV9 and TRBJ2-5; tentative D call: TRBD2 (6 bases). V gave up 0 bases and J gave up 5 bases, with 8 bases separating them. The CDR3 is 13 residues long. CDR1 is SGDLS and CDR2 is YYNGEE in the germline V gene.

This clone appeared a single time. This rearrangement joins TRBV5-4 to TRBJ2-7; TRBD1 matches 10 bases. Germline values: CDR1 SGHNT, CDR2 YYREEE (reference sequence). The CDR3 consists of 15 residues. Trimming took 0 bases from V and 2 from J; bases not matched to a gene: 2. This CDR3 is CASSLVGQGPYEQYF. DNA for the CDR3: TGTGCCAGCAGCTTGGTGGGACAGGGGCCCTACGAGCAGTACTTC.

V is TRBV6-1 and J is TRBJ2-1; tentative D call: TRBD2 (5 bases). Germline lookup yields CDR1 MNHNS and CDR2 SASEGT. Trimming removed 0 bases at V and 0 bases at J, with 9 bases between. CDR3 length: 16 amino acids. This CDR3 reads CASSEAHGSSYNEQFF. In DNA, the CDR3 is TGTGCCAGCAGTGAAGCGCATGGGAGCTCCTACAATGAGCAGTTCTTC.

V usage is TRBV19 and J usage is TRBJ1-5; the match to TRBD1 covers 7 bases. The CDR3 runs 15 residues. Germline CDR1 is LNHDA and CDR2 is SQIVND (reference sequence). Germline trimming cut 5 bases from V and 2 bases from J; bases unmatched to any gene: 6. The CDR3 DNA reads as TGTGCCAGTAGTGTACAGGGGCAAGGCAATCAGCCCCAGCATTTT. Protein product: CASSVQGQGNQPQHF.

The V and J genes are TRBV5-1 and TRBJ2-1; D uncertain. CDR1 and CDR2 from the germline V gene are SGHRS and YFSETQ. This CDR3 has 13 residues. V shed 4 bases and J shed 9 bases, with 14 bases lying between them. This CDR3 reads CASSNLQAREQFF. The CDR3 nucleotides are TGCGCCAGCAGCAATCTTCAAGCCCGTGAGCAGTTCTTC.